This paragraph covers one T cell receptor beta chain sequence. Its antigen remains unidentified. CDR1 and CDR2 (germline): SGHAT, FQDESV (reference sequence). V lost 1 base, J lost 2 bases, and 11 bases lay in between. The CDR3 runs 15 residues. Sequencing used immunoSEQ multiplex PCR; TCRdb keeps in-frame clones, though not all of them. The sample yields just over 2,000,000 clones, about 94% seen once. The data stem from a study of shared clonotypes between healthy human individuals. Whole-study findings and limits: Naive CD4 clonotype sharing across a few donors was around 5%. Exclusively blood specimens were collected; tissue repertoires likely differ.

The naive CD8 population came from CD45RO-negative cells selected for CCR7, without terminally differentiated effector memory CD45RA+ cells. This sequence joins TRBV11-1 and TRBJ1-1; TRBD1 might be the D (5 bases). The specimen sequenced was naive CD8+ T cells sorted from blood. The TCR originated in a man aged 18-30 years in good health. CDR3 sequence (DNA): TGTGCCAGCAGCTTAGGACCAGGGCTAAACACTGAAGCTTTCTTT. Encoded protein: CASSLGPGLNTEAFF.